The 32 T cell receptor beta chains below all came from one sample that was sequenced in a study of blood T cell repertoires in COVID-19. This table comes from immunoSEQ multiplex PCR, and its TCRdb copy is limited to in-frame clones, with some not included. The table lists 250,000 to 350,000 clones, 80% to 90% of them singletons. Material for sequencing was PBMCs or T cells enriched from blood (not recorded which). The receptor source for this set is a woman between 18 and 29 years old who had recovered from COVID-19.

The J gene is TRBJ1-1, the V gene TRBV18; weak D call: TRBD1 (6 bases). Germline CDR1 is KGHSH and CDR2 is LQKENI. The ends were cut back, 3 bases at V and 1 base at J, with 15 bases in the middle. This CDR3 is 16 amino acids long. In DNA form, the CDR3 reads TGTGCCAGCTCACCGACGGTACAGGGTACGAACACTGAAGCTTTCTTT. It codes for CASSPTVQGTNTEAFF.

The table lists this clone with a count of one. CDR3 sequence: CASSLQGDGHGYTF. DNA for the CDR3: TGTGCCAGCAGCTTACAGGGTGATGGCCATGGCTACACCTTC. The chain has TRBV7-9 and TRBJ1-2, with TRBD1 as a possible D gene (5 bases). The CDR3 loop spans 14 amino acids. Germline V gives CDR1 SEHNR, CDR2 FQNEAQ (reference sequence). Trimming shortened V by 2 bases and J by 6 bases, and 13 bases separated the two germline ends. The full variable domain, its missing parts supplied by reference TRBV7-9 and TRBJ1-2, is DTGVSQNPRHKITKRGQNVTFRCDPISEHNRLYWYRQTLGQGPEFLTYFQNEAQLEKSRLLSDRFSAERPKGSFSTLEIQRTEQGDSAMYLCASSLQGDGHGYTFGSGTRLTVV.

The chain carries TRBV4-1 and TRBJ2-5, with 7 bases matching TRBD1. The J segment lost 2 bases and the V segment lost 6 bases, leaving 9 bases of the junction unmatched. Germline-derived CDR1 and CDR2 are MGHRA and YSYEKL. The CDR3 covers 15 residues. CDR3 residues: CASRRTQGVQETQYF. CDR3 in DNA: TGCGCCAGCAGGCGAACCCAGGGGGTTCAAGAGACCCAGTACTTC.

The chain recombines TRBV4-1 with TRBJ1-6; D gene uncertain. Trimming left V 6 bases short and J 7 bases short, with 19 bases between. The CDR3 is 16 amino acids. Germline lookup yields CDR1 MGHRA and CDR2 YSYEKL. The CDR3 bases are TGCGCCAGCAGTGAGGCGCGGTATTCCTCGAATTCACCCCTCCACTTT. This encodes CASSEARYSSNSPLHF.

This sequence joins TRBV6-5 and TRBJ2-7; a weak D match, TRBD1 (5 bases). Germline values: CDR1 MNHEY, CDR2 SVGAGI. V was pared by 5 bases and J by 6 bases, with 20 bases between. The CDR3 spans 15 residues. The chain's CDR3 is CASSPPRARSGEQYF. In nucleotides, the CDR3 is TGTGCCAGCAGTCCTCCCAGGGCGCGATCCGGCGAGCAGTACTTC.

The V and J genes are TRBV10-3 and TRBJ2-3; TRBD2 aligns across 15 bases. Germline values: CDR1 ENHRY, CDR2 SYGVKD. V lost 10 bases, J lost 3 bases, and 11 bases stayed unmatched. CDR3 size: 17 residues. The CDR3 nucleotides read TGTGCCACCCTACGGGGGACTAGCGGGAGGAGGACAGATACGCAGTATTTT. Translated, it gives CATLRGTSGRRTDTQYF.

The chain has TRBV28 and TRBJ1-5; 9 nucleotides agree with TRBD1. This CDR3 is built from 16 residues. V gave up 6 bases and J gave up 3 bases; unmatched junction bases: 9. The V gene's germline CDR1 is MDHEN and CDR2 SYDVKM. The CDR3 region has the DNA TGTGCCAGCAGCCTAGTGACAGGGGGAGTCAATCAGCCCCAGCATTTT. Its translation: CASSLVTGGVNQPQHF.

The chain joins TRBV9 to TRBJ2-3; 11 nucleotides align to TRBD2. Germline CDR1 reads SGDLS; CDR2 reads YYNGEE. The CDR3 consists of 15 residues. After removal of 4 bases from V and 3 bases from J, the junction contained 4 bases not matched to a gene. This CDR3 is CASSPLAGGTDTQYF. CDR3 nucleotide sequence: TGTGCCAGCAGCCCCCTAGCGGGAGGTACAGATACGCAGTATTTT. Combining the CDR3 with reference TRBV9 and TRBJ2-3 gives the whole variable domain DSGVTQTPKHLITATGQRVTLRCSPRSGDLSVYWYQQSLDQGLQFLIQYYNGEERAKGNILERFSAQQFPDLHSELNLSSLELGDSALYFCASSPLAGGTDTQYFGPGTRLTVL.

V gene TRBV10-3 combines with J gene TRBJ2-1; TRBD1 might be the D (6 bases). The CDR3 is 15 amino acids. The germline V gene has CDR1 ENHRY and CDR2 SYGVKD. With 4 bases removed from V and 7 bases from J, the gap between germline ends came to 17 bases. CDR3 bases: TGTGCCATCAGTGGACCCAGACAGGAAAAAAATGAGCAGTTCTTC. This codes for CAISGPRQEKNEQFF.

V and J are TRBV5-4 and TRBJ2-1; 8 positions match TRBD2. Germline CDR1 is SGHNT and CDR2 is YYREEE (reference sequence). Unmatched junction bases numbered 6, after V lost 2 bases and J lost 5 bases. The length of the CDR3 is 15 residues. CDR3 sequence (DNA): TGTGCCAGCAGCTTCTCGGGGGGGCTCGACAATGAGCAGTTCTTC. As protein: CASSFSGGLDNEQFF.

This clone was observed a single time. The rearrangement joins TRBV19 to TRBJ2-1, with a weak D call TRBD2 (5 bases). The length of the CDR3 is 15 residues. Germline V gene lookup returns CDR1 LNHDA and CDR2 SQIVND (reference sequence). Trimming removed 4 bases from V and 8 bases from J, with 18 bases in between. CDR3 coding DNA: TGTGCCAGTAGTAAAACACAGACTACCCGGGATGAGCAGTTCTTC. This codes for CASSKTQTTRDEQFF.

Here the CDR3 reads CASSISGGLDTEAFF. DNA of the CDR3: TGTGCCAGTAGTATATCGGGGGGCCTGGACACTGAAGCTTTCTTT. The chain is built from TRBV19 and TRBJ1-1; tentative D call: TRBD1 (6 bases). V was clipped by 2 bases and J by 3 bases, with 13 bases between them. CDR3 length: 15 residues. The germline V gene has CDR1 LNHDA and CDR2 SQIVND (reference sequence).

J is TRBJ2-1 and V is TRBV24-1, with D unclear. V lost 4 bases to trimming and J lost 0 bases, with 6 bases between them. CDR3 length: 14 amino acids. The germline CDR1 and CDR2 sequences are KGHDR and SFDVKD. The CDR3 loop reads CATSEGSSYNEQFF. The CDR3 region has the DNA TGTGCCACCAGTGAGGGCAGCTCCTACAATGAGCAGTTCTTC.

This clone was detected once. This chain links TRBV7-8 with TRBJ2-1, with 13 bases matching TRBD2. The CDR3 is 15 residues long. The V and J ends lost 7 bases and 7 bases, in that order; junction bases with no gene match: 7. Germline CDR1 reads SGHVS; CDR2 reads FQNEAQ. The CDR3 region has the DNA TGTGCCAGCATACTAGCGGGAGGGCCGGGGAATGAGCAGTTCTTC. As protein: CASILAGGPGNEQFF.

This sequence joins TRBV2 and TRBJ2-7, with TRBD2 matching 7 bases. The CDR3 covers 14 residues. Losses at the gene ends were 3 bases for V and 3 bases for J; bases not matched to a gene: 5. From germline, CDR1 is SNHLY and CDR2 FYNNEI. The DNA for the CDR3 is TGTGCCAGCAGTGAGGGGCGGGAGAACTACGAGCAGTACTTC. As protein: CASSEGRENYEQYF.

V usage is TRBV12-2 and J usage is TRBJ2-2; the table gives TRBD2 as D, unverified against the DNA. TRBV12-2 is a documented pseudogene. This CDR3 comprises 20 residues. CDR3 coding DNA: TGTGCAAGTCGCTTAGCCCCCGGACTAGCGGGAGAGATCTATACCGGGGAGCTGTTTTTT. Protein product: CASRLAPGLAGEIYTGELFF.

The chain employs TRBV10-3 and TRBJ1-2; 9 bases fit TRBD1. The CDR3 sequence is 13 residues long. V shed 3 bases and J 6 bases; nucleotides not matched to a gene: 2. Germline assignment: CDR1 ENHRY and CDR2 SYGVKD. The CDR3 loop reads CAISEGTGHGYTF. The CDR3 DNA reads as TGTGCCATCAGTGAAGGGACAGGGCATGGCTACACCTTC.

This clone was recorded only once. Written as DNA, the CDR3 is TGTGCCAGCAGCTTAGAACTGGAAGAGACCCAGTACTTC. Translation gives CASSLELEETQYF. The chain employs TRBV7-6 and TRBJ2-5; the D is unclear. Germline V gives CDR1 SGHVS, CDR2 FNYEAQ. V lost 1 base to trimming and J lost 3 bases, with 6 bases between them. This CDR3 region has 13 residues. Drawing the rest from reference TRBV7-6 and TRBJ2-5, the complete variable domain is GAGVSQSPRYKVTKRGQDVALRCDPISGHVSLYWYRQALGQGPEFLTYFNYEAQQDKSGLPNDRFSAERPEGSISTLTIQRTEQRDSAMYRCASSLELEETQYFGPGTRLLVL.

The chain links TRBV7-6 to TRBJ1-4; TRBD1 is a possible D gene (6 bases). The CDR3 is 16 amino acids. V lost 1 base to trimming and J lost 7 bases, with 16 bases between them. The germline V gene has CDR1 SGHVS and CDR2 FNYEAQ. The CDR3, as DNA: TGTGCCAGCAGCTTAGGTACGGCAGGGGTTCTTGAAAAACTGTTTTTT. It codes for CASSLGTAGVLEKLFF.

About this clone: The same CDR3 also results from other DNA sequences found in this sample. This chain connects TRBV19 to TRBJ1-2, with D uncertain. Germline V gives CDR1 LNHDA, CDR2 SQIVND (reference sequence). Trimming cost V 5 bases and J 3 bases, with 7 bases left between them. The CDR3 length is 12 residues. The CDR3 loop is CASSDRDYGYTF. CDR3 nucleotides: TGTGCCAGTAGTGATCGGGACTATGGCTACACCTTC.

The chain couples TRBV5-1 to TRBJ2-7, with 8 bases matching TRBD1. Trimming removed 2 bases from V and 5 bases from J; junction bases left unmatched: 6. The CDR3 extends over 14 amino acids. Germline V gene data show CDR1 as SGHRS and CDR2 as YFSETQ. The CDR3, as DNA: TGCGCCAGCAGCTTCGGACAGGGAGTCGACGAGCAGTACTTC. It codes for CASSFGQGVDEQYF.

The CDR3 is CASSYLAGEETQYF. CDR3 bases: TGTGCCAGCAGTTACTTAGCAGGGGAAGAGACCCAGTACTTC. J is TRBJ2-5 and V is TRBV6-5; maybe TRBD1 (6 bases). V lost 1 base and J 3 bases, leaving 9 bases between the germline ends. Per the germline V gene, CDR1 is MNHEY and CDR2 is SVGAGI. This CDR3 is built from 14 residues.

The gene calls are TRBV7-9 and TRBJ2-5; 10 bases align to TRBD2. Germline V lookup: CDR1 SEHNR, CDR2 FQNEAQ (reference sequence). The trim removed 4 bases at V and 5 bases at J, leaving 13 bases unmatched. CDR3 length: 17 amino acids. CDR3 in amino acids: CASSSAGTGTSVETQYF. The CDR3 region has the DNA TGTGCCAGCAGCTCCGCCGGAACTGGGACTAGCGTTGAGACCCAGTACTTC.

The chain recombines TRBV10-3 with TRBJ2-7; D may be TRBD1 (6 bases). Trimming left V 6 bases short and J 2 bases short, with 14 bases between. Germline assignment: CDR1 ENHRY and CDR2 SYGVKD. The length of the CDR3 is 14 residues. The CDR3 protein is CAISRDTDPYEQYF. CDR3 DNA sequence: TGTGCCATCAGCCGGGACACCGACCCCTACGAGCAGTACTTC.

This clone was counted ten times or more. The CDR3 loop reads CASSPLAGAEQYF. The DNA of the CDR3 is TGTGCCAGCAGCCCCCTAGCGGGAGCCGAGCAGTACTTC. V and J are TRBV3-1 (or the pseudogene TRBV3-2) and TRBJ2-7; the match to TRBD2 covers 10 bases. CDR3 length equals 13 residues. Germline loops: CDR1 LGHDT, CDR2 YNNKEL (reference sequence). Trimming took 4 bases from V and 6 from J; bases not matched to a gene: 3.

The genes are TRBV19 and TRBJ2-7, with 8 bases that match TRBD1. Germline V gene lookup returns CDR1 LNHDA and CDR2 SQIVND (reference sequence). J gave up 3 bases and V 5 bases, and 3 bases lay outside the gene matches. The CDR3 totals 13 residues. The chain's CDR3 is CASSEQGGYEQYF. The CDR3 DNA sequence: TGTGCCAGTAGTGAACAGGGGGGCTACGAGCAGTACTTC.

This clone appeared once. The chain joins TRBV18 to TRBJ2-1, with 8 bases matching TRBD2. This CDR3 comprises 14 residues. From germline, CDR1 is KGHSH and CDR2 LQKENI. V lost 3 bases to trimming and J lost 8 bases; unmatched junction nucleotides: 6. The CDR3 nucleotides are TGTGCCAGCTCACCCGGGACTAGTTCGGATGAGCAGTTCTTC. It encodes CASSPGTSSDEQFF. The full variable domain, completed using reference TRBV18 and TRBJ2-1, is NAGVMQNPRHLVRRRGQEARLRCSPMKGHSHVYWYRQLPEEGLKFMVYLQKENIIDESGMPKERFSAEFPKEGPSILRIQQVVRGDSAAYFCASSPGTSSDEQFFGPGTRLTVL.

The rearrangement links TRBV28 to TRBJ1-6, with D possibly being TRBD1 (6 bases). V lost 6 bases to trimming and J lost 18 bases, with 24 bases between them. Germline V gives CDR1 MDHEN, CDR2 SYDVKM. This CDR3 spans 14 amino acids. CDR3: CASSRFWTDTSTHF. The DNA of the CDR3 is TGTGCCAGCAGCCGATTCTGGACAGACACTTCGACCCACTTT.

The chain couples TRBV2 to TRBJ1-1, with 8 nucleotides matching TRBD1. The germline CDR1 and CDR2 sequences are SNHLY and FYNNEI. The CDR3 sequence is 14 residues long. V lost 7 bases, J lost 4 bases, and 8 bases stayed unmatched. In DNA, the CDR3 is TGTGCCAGCAATGACAGGGGCCCAGGCACTGAAGCTTTCTTT. This sequence encodes CASNDRGPGTEAFF.

The CDR3: CASSTGGAFTEAFF. Here the CDR3 DNA reads TGTGCCAGCAGCACAGGGGGCGCGTTCACTGAAGCTTTCTTT. V is TRBV2 and J is TRBJ1-1, with 9 positions matching TRBD1. Losses at the gene ends were 6 bases for V and 4 bases for J; bases not matched to a gene: 6. The germline V gene encodes CDR1 SNHLY and CDR2 FYNNEI. The CDR3 runs 14 residues.

The chain links TRBV19 to TRBJ2-1, with D uncertain. The ends were cut back, 8 bases at V and 4 bases at J, with 6 bases in the middle. The CDR3 totals 11 residues. Germline CDR1 is LNHDA and CDR2 is SQIVND (reference sequence). The CDR3 DNA follows: TGTGCCAGTTCCAATTACAATGAGCAGTTCTTC. It specifies CASSNYNEQFF.

This chain connects TRBV4-1 to TRBJ1-3, with 7 bases aligning to TRBD1. V lost 0 bases and J lost 0; bases outside the gene matches: 17. Looked up from germline, CDR1 is MGHRA and CDR2 is YSYEKL. The CDR3 has 21 amino acids. Written as DNA, the CDR3 is TGCGCCAGCAGCCAAGAACGCGGGGACAGTCAGAGGCTCTACTCTGGAAACACCATATATTTT. Translating it yields CASSQERGDSQRLYSGNTIYF.